The entry that follows covers one T cell receptor (beta chain) sequence. Antigen unknown. Sequencing was performed with immunoSEQ multiplex PCR; in TCRdb, only in-frame clones are kept and a portion is missing. Of about 110,000 clones in the sample, 85% to 95% were seen once. The CDR3 runs 18 residues. This entry comes from a study of graft-versus-host responses after intestinal transplantation. The clonotype originates from a human donor who was the organ donor for an intestinal transplant. The chain couples TRBV21-1 to TRBJ1-5; TRBD1 is the table's D call and was not checked against the DNA. TRBV21-1 is shown as a pseudogene. Sequenced here: unstimulated CD4+ T cells sorted from spleen or lymph node cells, sampled before transplant. This CDR3 is CASRLQGYILYSNQPQHF. The DNA for the CDR3 is TGTGCCAGCAGGCTACAGGGATACATCCTTTATAGCAATCAGCCCCAGCATTTT.